This T cell receptor (beta chain) appears in the sequencing data of a study of identical twins. Each CDR3 protein gets one entry after TCRdb re-called the 5' RACE reads with MiXCR. The profile covers around 960,000 distinct CDR3 sequences, with around 12% appearing a single time and around 1.6% taken by the ten largest. Study results and caveats: Conclusions rested on cross-sectional statistics rather than following the same donors. Beta out-of-frame twin sharing showed a weaker excess.

This clonotype was seen only a few times. The antigen is not known. V lost 5 bases, J lost 0 bases, and 23 bases lay in between. Germline loops: CDR1 SGHTA, CDR2 FQGTGA. CDR3 size: 20 residues. The data were also submitted as part of a second study, on yellow fever vaccine responses in identical twins. That source reports: Reportedly, twins' vaccine T cell responses looked partly convergent and partly personalized.

V and J are TRBV7-3 and TRBJ2-6, with D possibly matching TRBD1 (5 bases). This TCR came from a woman aged 18-29 years in good health. The sequenced sample consisted of PBMCs. The CDR3 loop reads CASSPLLWADRFSGANVLTF. As DNA, the CDR3 is TGTGCCAGCAGCCCACTCTTATGGGCCGACAGATTCTCTGGGGCCAACGTCCTGACTTTC.